The clone carrying this TCR beta chain was counted at least ten times. Time point here: patch test 2, 6 weeks after DPC sensitization. Treatment described: therapeutic diphenylcyclopropenone sensitization with weekly scalp DPC. This record comes from a study of human T cells and chemical hapten exposure. TCRdb passed the RACE reads through MiXCR, listing each CDR3 protein once. The table lists under 450,000 distinct CDR3 sequences, over 6% of them singletons. The material sequenced was whole blood, taken in connection with sensitization to the hapten diphenylcyclopropenone (DPC). The TCR comes from a woman aged 18-29 years with alopecia areata. Some clones in this sample may be carry-over from other donors' samples.

CDR3 DNA sequence: TGTGCCAGCAGTCAACAACAGGGAAACTATGGCTACACCTTC. Translated: CASSQQQGNYGYTF. The chain combines TRBV12-3 or TRBV12-4 with TRBJ1-2, with D possibly matching TRBD1 (6 bases). The V and J ends lost 5 bases and 2 bases respectively, with 12 bases between them. The CDR3 is made up of 14 amino acids.